These T cell receptor beta chains were read from a single sample in a study of regulatory T cells in long-lasting Graves disease. TCRdb re-analysed the multiplex PCR reads in MiXCR, keeping a single row per CDR3 protein. The top ten hold 9.5% to 12% of the sample, which has 350,000 to 500,000 distinct CDR3 sequences, 15% to 20% seen once. This sample was also put to use in a study of T cells in Graves' hyperthyroidism and ophthalmopathy.

The sample here was peripheral blood mononuclear cells (PBMCs), taken at new diagnosis, from a patient treated with antithyroid drugs. These receptors were taken from a woman aged 30 to 39 with Graves disease. The CDR3 runs from the conserved cysteine through the conserved F or W. The D gene is left open where the match is weak. The size field is filled for only some rows; it gives once, few, many or a size class.

abundance,d_gene,v_gene,j_gene,CDR3aa,CDR3nt
.,TRBD1,TRBV28,TRBJ1-1,CAILGARTGEAFF,TGTGCCATCCTCGGGGCTCGGACAGGTGAAGCTTTCTTT
.,.,TRBV2,TRBJ1-4,CASSYLGEEDEKLFF,TGTGCCAGCAGTTACCTAGGGGAGGAAGATGAAAAACTGTTTTTT
.,.,TRBV18,TRBJ2-7,CASSPKDKPYEQYF,TGTGCCAGCTCACCGAAAGACAAACCATACGAGCAGTACTTC
few,.,TRBV11-3,TRBJ2-1,CASSLAPLGAEQFF,TGTGCCAGCAGCTTAGCGCCCCTGGGCGCTGAGCAGTTCTTC
many,.,TRBV19,TRBJ2-3,CASSISSGSGTDTQYF,TGTGCCAGTAGTATATCTTCCGGGAGTGGCACAGATACGCAGTATTTT
many,TRBD1,TRBV27,TRBJ2-5,CASSLTGVETQYF,TGTGCCAGCAGTTTGACAGGGGTGGAGACCCAGTACTTC
few,TRBD2,TRBV28,TRBJ2-2,CASSFPSGGVTGELFF,TGTGCCAGCAGCTTCCCTAGCGGGGGGGTCACCGGGGAGCTGTTTTTT
few,TRBD2,TRBV4-1,TRBJ2-3,CASSQAQLAGPTDTQYF,TGCGCCAGCAGCCAAGCCCAACTAGCGGGACCCACAGATACGCAGTATTTT
many,.,TRBV18,TRBJ2-3,CASSPGSFDTQYF,TGTGCCAGCTCACCAGGGAGTTTCGATACGCAGTATTTT
many,.,TRBV20-1,TRBJ1-5,CSASYSSNQPQHF,TGCAGTGCTAGTTACAGTAGCAATCAGCCCCAGCATTTT
many,TRBD1,TRBV28,TRBJ1-1,CASSWDPGQGMNTEAFF,TGTGCCAGCAGTTGGGACCCGGGACAGGGGATGAACACTGAAGCTTTCTTT
.,.,TRBV20-1,TRBJ2-1,CSARSLNYNEQFF,TGCAGTGCTAGGTCGCTGAATTACAATGAGCAGTTCTTC
many,.,TRBV7-2,TRBJ2-1,CASSTLIAGASF,TGTGCCAGCAGCACCCTGATAGCAGGAGCCTCCTTC
many,TRBD1,TRBV7-9,TRBJ2-3,CALDRVTDTQYF,TGTGCCCTAGACAGGGTCACAGATACGCAGTATTTT
many,.,TRBV6-2/TRBV6-3,TRBJ2-1,CASSYSFGPLGGEQFF,TGTGCCAGCAGTTACTCGTTCGGCCCTCTCGGGGGTGAGCAGTTCTTC
many,.,TRBV5-1,TRBJ1-5,CASSPSGLYQPQHF,TGCGCCAGCAGCCCGAGCGGGTTATATCAGCCCCAGCATTTT
many,.,TRBV20-1,TRBJ2-7,CSARLMDGKSSYEQYF,TGCAGTGCTAGACTGATGGACGGAAAAAGTTCCTACGAGCAGTACTTC
few,.,TRBV7-2,TRBJ1-2,CASSLYLRGAVMYGYTF,TGTGCCAGCAGCTTATATCTAAGGGGCGCCGTAATGTATGGCTACACCTTC
few,TRBD1,TRBV29-1,TRBJ2-4,CSALTGLGIQYF,TGCAGCGCTTTGACAGGGTTAGGCATTCAGTACTTC
many,.,TRBV5-1,TRBJ2-1,CASSVNRGASYNEQFF,TGCGCCAGCAGCGTAAACCGGGGGGCCTCCTACAATGAGCAGTTCTTC
few,TRBD2,TRBV7-2,TRBJ2-1,CASRQLAGGYNEQFF,TGTGCCAGCAGACAACTAGCGGGAGGATACAATGAGCAGTTCTTC
few,TRBD1,TRBV19,TRBJ2-2,CASSTGTGKNTGELFF,TGTGCCAGTAGTACAGGGACAGGGAAGAACACCGGGGAGCTGTTTTTT
few,.,TRBV27,TRBJ1-2,CASSLSFIANYGYTF,TGTGCCAGCAGTTTATCCTTCATTGCTAACTATGGCTACACCTTC
once,TRBD2,TRBV11-2,TRBJ2-3,CASSRTSESGTDTQYF,TGTGCCAGCAGCCGGACTAGCGAAAGCGGCACAGATACGCAGTATTTT
few,.,TRBV29-1,TRBJ1-1,CSVYRDWNTEAFF,TGCAGCGTGTACAGGGATTGGAACACTGAAGCTTTCTTT
many,.,TRBV18,TRBJ1-1,CASSPLTVNTEAFF,TGTGCCAGCTCACCACTAACGGTGAACACTGAAGCTTTCTTT
.,.,TRBV24-1,TRBJ2-3,CATAGWPLSDTQYF,TGTGCCACTGCCGGATGGCCTCTTTCAGATACGCAGTATTTT
few,TRBD1,TRBV14,TRBJ2-7,CASSRQGVKSYEQYF,TGTGCCAGCAGCCGACAGGGGGTCAAGTCCTACGAGCAGTACTTC
.,.,TRBV27,TRBJ2-7,CASSLVAEGVSYEQYF,TGTGCCAGCAGCTTAGTAGCGGAGGGGGTCTCCTACGAGCAGTACTTC
many,TRBD2,TRBV28,TRBJ2-1,CASGTGTSGMYAYNEQFF,TGTGCCAGCGGAACCGGGACTAGCGGGATGTACGCCTACAATGAGCAGTTCTTC
many,TRBD2,TRBV20-1,TRBJ2-7,CSARDTSGSYEQYF,TGCAGTGCTAGAGACACTAGCGGGAGCTACGAGCAGTACTTC
few,TRBD1,TRBV5-1,TRBJ1-1,CASSLYEGANTEAFF,TGCGCCAGCAGCTTATATGAGGGGGCGAACACTGAAGCTTTCTTT
few,.,TRBV7-9,TRBJ1-1,CASSLDRGNEAFF,TGTGCCAGCAGCTTGGACCGGGGGAATGAAGCTTTCTTT
.,TRBD2,TRBV3-1,TRBJ2-3,CASSQEVLAGGVGTDTQYF,TGTGCCAGCAGCCAAGAAGTTCTAGCGGGAGGGGTAGGCACAGATACGCAGTATTTT
.,TRBD1,TRBV7-2,TRBJ2-2,CASSFDRVAGELFF,TGTGCCAGCAGCTTCGACAGGGTTGCCGGGGAGCTGTTTTTT
few,.,TRBV5-1,TRBJ2-7,CASSLASGRAFREQYF,TGCGCCAGCAGCTTGGCCAGCGGTAGGGCTTTCCGCGAGCAGTACTTC
few,TRBD1,TRBV5-5,TRBJ2-2,CASSHPTGTGSTGELFF,TGTGCCAGCAGCCACCCCACCGGGACAGGGAGCACCGGGGAGCTGTTTTTT
few,.,TRBV5-6,TRBJ2-7,CASSLEAGPLTYEQYF,TGTGCCAGCAGCTTGGAAGCAGGGCCCCTGACCTACGAGCAGTACTTC
few,.,TRBV19,TRBJ2-2,CASTALETGELFF,TGTGCCAGTACCGCCCTTGAGACCGGGGAGCTGTTTTTT
many,.,TRBV30,TRBJ1-1,CAWSIGPEAFF,TGTGCCTGGAGTATCGGTCCTGAAGCTTTCTTT
many,.,TRBV11-2,TRBJ2-7,CASSLAGLNEQYF,TGTGCCAGCAGCCTAGCAGGACTTAACGAGCAGTACTTC
many,.,TRBV12-3/TRBV12-4,TRBJ1-1,CASTRRGADTEAFF,TGTGCCAGCACTCGCAGGGGCGCGGATACTGAAGCTTTCTTT
.,.,TRBV4-3,TRBJ2-7,CASSQVAELSYEQYF,TGCGCCAGCAGCCAAGTTGCAGAACTCTCCTACGAGCAGTACTTC
many,TRBD2,TRBV7-9,TRBJ2-1,CASSLRLANNNEQFF,TGTGCCAGCAGCCTTCGACTAGCGAATAACAATGAGCAGTTCTTC
many,TRBD2,TRBV15,TRBJ2-3,CATSRDPPHTSGATDTQYF,TGTGCCACCAGCAGAGATCCCCCGCATACTAGCGGTGCCACAGATACGCAGTATTTT
few,.,TRBV28,TRBJ2-2,CASSLSLPNTGELFF,TGTGCCAGCAGTTTAAGCTTACCGAACACCGGGGAGCTGTTTTTT
many,.,TRBV5-6,TRBJ2-2,CASSLLTGGELFF,TGTGCCAGCAGCTTACTCACGGGCGGGGAGCTGTTTTTT
.,.,TRBV4-2,TRBJ2-1,CASSQTAYNEQFF,TGTGCCAGCAGCCAGACAGCCTACAATGAGCAGTTCTTC
few,TRBD1,TRBV28,TRBJ1-2,CASSSVGTGAGGYTF,TGTGCCAGCAGTTCGGTCGGGACAGGGGCAGGAGGCTACACCTTC
few,.,TRBV29-1,TRBJ1-5,CSVRGDNNQPQHF,TGCAGCGTCAGGGGTGACAACAATCAGCCCCAGCATTTT
many,TRBD2,TRBV6-1,TRBJ2-2,CASSILAGGLTGELFF,TGTGCCAGCAGTATACTAGCGGGGGGACTCACCGGGGAGCTGTTTTTT
many,.,TRBV6-5,TRBJ1-1,CASSYSPFAEAFF,TGTGCCAGCAGTTACTCGCCGTTTGCTGAAGCTTTCTTT
many,TRBD1,TRBV28,TRBJ1-5,CAIPGDRGRNQPQHF,TGTGCCATCCCCGGCGACAGGGGCCGAAATCAGCCCCAGCATTTT
.,TRBD1,TRBV9,TRBJ2-3,CASSAVDRGPDTQYF,TGTGCCAGCAGCGCGGTCGACAGGGGCCCAGATACGCAGTATTTT
many,TRBD2,TRBV3-1,TRBJ2-3,CASSQDAAGVTDTQYF,TGTGCCAGCAGCCAAGATGCAGCGGGAGTGACAGATACGCAGTATTTT